These 23 T cell receptor beta chains were sequenced from one sample in a study of cytomegalovirus exposure and HLA in healthy donors. The PCR contained 60 Vbeta and 13 Jbeta primers. Data came from immunoSEQ multiplex PCR; TCRdb stores just in-frame clones and leaves some out. This table has hundreds of thousands of clones, over 65% appearing once. Sequencing was carried out using PBMCs. The receptors stem from a man younger than 35 in good health and CMV-seronegative.

This sequence joins TRBV10-2 and TRBJ2-1; TRBD1 might be the D (6 bases). Germline-derived CDR1 and CDR2 are WSHSY and SAAADI. V was cut by 5 bases and J by 8 bases, with 10 bases left in between. The length of the CDR3 is 12 residues. As DNA, the CDR3 is TGCGCCAGCAGTCGGGACATTGATGAGCAGTTCTTC. Protein sequence: CASSRDIDEQFF.

The chain uses TRBV28 and TRBJ2-3; tentative D call: TRBD2 (6 bases). CDR3 size: 17 residues. V was trimmed by 7 bases and J by 6 bases, leaving 26 bases between them. CDR1 MDHEN and CDR2 SYDVKM come from the germline V gene. CDR3 amino acids: CASMEVGLAIKGDTQYF. DNA for the CDR3: TGTGCCAGCATGGAAGTGGGGCTAGCGATTAAGGGGGATACGCAGTATTTT.

V is TRBV28 and J is TRBJ2-3; D is uncertain. Germline loops: CDR1 MDHEN, CDR2 SYDVKM. Trimming took off 4 bases at V and 2 bases at J, with 13 bases between the two ends. This CDR3 has 15 residues. The CDR3 region is CASSSIVGITDTQYF. CDR3 bases: TGTGCCAGCAGTTCAATAGTCGGTATCACAGATACGCAGTATTTT.

This chain uses TRBV28 with TRBJ2-3; a possible D gene is TRBD1 (6 bases). The ends were cut back, 6 bases at V and 0 bases at J, with 13 bases in the middle. The CDR3 has 15 residues. CDR1 and CDR2 (germline): MDHEN, SYDVKM. The CDR3 sequence is CASSIIGGSTDTQYF. CDR3 DNA sequence: TGTGCCAGCAGCATTATAGGGGGTAGCACAGATACGCAGTATTTT.

This clone came up a few times. The chain employs TRBV2 and TRBJ2-1; 12 bases line up with TRBD2. CDR1 and CDR2 from the germline V gene are SNHLY and FYNNEI. CDR3 length equals 18 residues. J lost 4 bases, V lost 1 base, and 8 bases had no gene match. DNA for the CDR3: TGTGCCAGCAGTGAAGGGGGCCTAGCGGGAGGGGGGTACAATGAGCAGTTCTTC. As protein: CASSEGGLAGGGYNEQFF.

The rearrangement links TRBV5-8 to TRBJ2-1, with 9 bases matching TRBD2. CDR1 and CDR2 from the germline V gene are SGHTS and YDEGEE. V lost 0 bases, J lost 12 bases, and 4 bases stayed unmatched. The CDR3 length is 13 residues. CDR3 in amino acids: CASSLDVREGQFF. The CDR3 DNA is TGTGCCAGCAGCTTGGATGTGCGGGAGGGGCAGTTCTTC.

The J gene is TRBJ2-1, the V gene TRBV13, with D possibly being TRBD1 (5 bases). CDR1 and CDR2 from the germline V gene are PRHDT and FYEKMQ (reference sequence). CDR3 length: 18 residues. V was pared by 5 bases and J by 0 bases, with 20 bases between. The CDR3: CASSLPSIGESSYNEQFF. The CDR3 DNA reads TGTGCCAGCAGCCTCCCCTCCATAGGGGAAAGCTCCTACAATGAGCAGTTCTTC.

The chain carries TRBV7-8 and TRBJ1-1; D is possibly TRBD1 (6 bases). CDR1 is SGHVS, CDR2 FQNEAQ, per germline. V was shortened by 0 bases and J by 4 bases, with 9 bases between the two germline ends. CDR3 size: 14 residues. CDR3 amino acids: CASSLARGATEAFF. In DNA, the CDR3 is TGTGCCAGCAGCTTAGCACGGGGGGCCACTGAAGCTTTCTTT. Filled out from reference TRBV7-8 and TRBJ1-1, the complete variable domain reads GAGVSQSPRYKVAKRGQDVALRCDPISGHVSLFWYQQALGQGPEFLTYFQNEAQLDKSGLPSDRFFAERPEGSVSTLKIQRTQQEDSAVYLCASSLARGATEAFFGQGTRLTVV.

V gene TRBV5-1 combines with J gene TRBJ1-1; 7 nucleotides line up with TRBD1. The germline gives CDR1 SGHRS, CDR2 YFSETQ. V lost 0 bases and J lost 10; bases outside the gene matches: 6. The CDR3 covers 13 residues. In nucleotides, the CDR3 is TGCGCCAGCAGCTTGGGACAGGGAACCCGAGCTTTCTTT. Residues: CASSLGQGTRAFF.

This sequence joins TRBV9 and TRBJ1-2; possibly TRBD1 for D (6 bases). Trimming pared 3 bases from V and 5 bases from J, leaving 23 bases between. Per germline, CDR1 SGDLS and CDR2 YYNGEE. The CDR3 runs to 17 residues. In nucleotides, the CDR3 is TGTGCCAGCAGCGCCGTCCTCTCCGGGACACCATTTTATGGCTACACCTTC. It codes for CASSAVLSGTPFYGYTF. The full variable domain, completed using reference TRBV9 and TRBJ1-2, is DSGVTQTPKHLITATGQRVTLRCSPRSGDLSVYWYQQSLDQGLQFLIQYYNGEERAKGNILERFSAQQFPDLHSELNLSSLELGDSALYFCASSAVLSGTPFYGYTFGSGTRLTVV.

The chain is built from TRBV2 and TRBJ2-5, with 7 bases that match TRBD2. This CDR3 contains 14 residues. Trimming at V came to 6 bases and at J to 5 bases, leaving 9 bases not matched to a gene. Germline V gene sequence: CDR1 SNHLY, CDR2 FYNNEI. The CDR3, as DNA: TGTGCCAGCAGGGGGGGATCCGGGGGGGAGACCCAGTACTTC. It specifies CASRGGSGGETQYF.

This sequence joins TRBV2 and TRBJ1-2; 7 bases agree with TRBD1. V was pared by 8 bases and J by 1 base, with 4 bases of the junction left unmatched. Per germline, CDR1 SNHLY and CDR2 FYNNEI. The CDR3 has 13 residues. CDR3 sequence: CASGRDSNYGYTF. In nucleotides, the CDR3 is TGTGCCAGCGGCCGGGACAGTAACTATGGCTACACCTTC.

V usage is TRBV28 and J usage is TRBJ2-1, with 7 nucleotides matching TRBD1. Germline CDR1 reads MDHEN; CDR2 reads SYDVKM. Trimming removed 10 bases from V and 9 bases from J; junction bases left unmatched: 12. This CDR3 spans 13 amino acids. Written as DNA, the CDR3 is TGTGCCACTGGACAGGAGCTCCCCGGTGAGCAGTTCTTC. This translates into CATGQELPGEQFF.

The rearrangement uses TRBV2 and TRBJ2-7; D remains unclear. Trimming took off 6 bases at V and 2 bases at J, with 14 bases between the two ends. The CDR3 has 14 residues. CDR1 and CDR2 (germline): SNHLY, FYNNEI. The CDR3 DNA reads TGTGCCAGCAGGGCCCGTGGCCATGCCTACGAGCAGTACTTC. Its protein is CASRARGHAYEQYF.

This clone was seen only a few times. The V gene is TRBV6-1, the J gene TRBJ1-5, with a possible D match to TRBD1 (6 bases). The CDR3 consists of 14 residues. From germline, CDR1 is MNHNS and CDR2 SASEGT. V lost 6 bases, J lost 7 bases, and 16 bases lay in between. As DNA, the CDR3 is TGTGCCAGCAGGGCGGGGGGCGGGATCCAGCCCCAGCATTTT. This encodes CASRAGGGIQPQHF.

This rearrangement joins TRBV6-1 to TRBJ2-1; D is unclear. The V end lost 3 bases, the J end lost 10 bases, and 10 bases lay between the germline ends. Germline CDR1 is MNHNS and CDR2 is SASEGT. This CDR3 is built from 12 residues. This CDR3 reads CASSEPRSEQFF. Written as DNA, the CDR3 is TGTGCCAGCAGTGAGCCTAGATCCGAGCAGTTCTTC.

The genes are TRBV7-2 and TRBJ2-7, with TRBD2 identical over 9 bases. Trimming removed 5 bases from V and 2 bases from J; junction bases left unmatched: 7. The V gene's germline CDR1 is SGHTA and CDR2 FQGNSA. CDR3 length equals 15 residues. The CDR3 DNA is TGTGCCAGCAGCCCATCTCTAGCGGGGCCCTACGAGCAGTACTTC. This translates into CASSPSLAGPYEQYF.

The chain has TRBV2 and TRBJ1-2; TRBD1 aligns across 9 bases. V was pared by 7 bases and J by 8 bases, with 11 bases of the junction left unmatched. Germline V CDR1 and CDR2: SNHLY, FYNNEI. The CDR3 has 14 residues. CDR3 nucleotides: TGTGCCAGCAAGTCCGGGACAGGGCTACTCGGCTACACCTTC. Translating it yields CASKSGTGLLGYTF.

The chain combines TRBV5-4 with TRBJ2-7; no reliable D call. Trimming removed 3 bases at V and 5 bases at J, with 9 bases between. Per germline, CDR1 SGHNT and CDR2 YYREEE (reference sequence). The CDR3 loop spans 12 amino acids. This CDR3 reads CASSSGTDEQYF. As DNA, the CDR3 is TGTGCCAGCAGCTCTGGCACCGACGAGCAGTACTTC.

V gene TRBV7-8 combines with J gene TRBJ2-5; D gene unclear. This CDR3 is built from 12 residues. Germline V CDR1 and CDR2: SGHVS, FQNEAQ. V was clipped by 5 bases and J by 5 bases, with 9 bases between them. CDR3 loop: CASSPNLETQYF. The DNA of the CDR3 is TGTGCCAGCAGCCCCAATTTGGAGACCCAGTACTTC.

This sequence joins TRBV18 and TRBJ1-2, with D maybe TRBD1 (6 bases). CDR3 length: 15 amino acids. Per germline, CDR1 KGHSH and CDR2 LQKENI. Trimming took 0 bases from V and 4 from J, leaving 12 bases between them. The CDR3 sequence is CASSPPQQGFYGYTF. CDR3 coding DNA: TGTGCCAGCTCACCACCGCAACAGGGATTCTATGGCTACACCTTC.

The V gene is TRBV27, the J gene TRBJ2-7; possible D gene TRBD1, 6 bases. Germline CDR1 is MNHEY and CDR2 is SMNVEV (reference sequence). Trimming left V 5 bases short and J 2 bases short, with 13 bases between. The CDR3 covers 14 residues. As DNA, the CDR3 is TGTGCCAGCAGTCCCAACCGGGACACCTACGAGCAGTACTTC. It yields the protein CASSPNRDTYEQYF.

The chain links TRBV28 to TRBJ2-7; 12 bases line up with TRBD1. Germline trimming cut 6 bases from V and 2 bases from J; bases unmatched to any gene: 5. The CDR3 spans 15 residues. CDR1 is MDHEN, CDR2 SYDVKM, per germline. The CDR3 is CASSLGTGGTYEQYF. The CDR3 DNA reads TGTGCCAGCAGCCTAGGGACAGGGGGCACCTACGAGCAGTACTTC.